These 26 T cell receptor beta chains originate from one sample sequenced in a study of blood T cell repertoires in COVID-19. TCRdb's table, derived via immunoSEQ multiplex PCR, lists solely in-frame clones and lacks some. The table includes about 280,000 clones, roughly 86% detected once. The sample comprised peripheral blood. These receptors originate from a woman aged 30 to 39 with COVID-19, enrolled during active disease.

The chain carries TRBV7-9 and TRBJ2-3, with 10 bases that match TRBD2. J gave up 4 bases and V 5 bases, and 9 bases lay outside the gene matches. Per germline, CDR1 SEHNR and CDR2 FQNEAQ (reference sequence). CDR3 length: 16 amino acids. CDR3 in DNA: TGTGCCAGCAGCCGTACTAGCGGGATAGGGTCAGATACGCAGTATTTT. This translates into CASSRTSGIGSDTQYF.

The CDR3 DNA follows: TGTGCCAGCAGCCAAGATTCCCGGGTCGTGGGGTTCTTC. The encoded protein is CASSQDSRVVGFF. J is TRBJ2-1 and V is TRBV3-1 (or the pseudogene TRBV3-2); D gene unclear. With 0 bases removed from V and 15 bases from J, the gap between germline ends came to 15 bases. Germline CDR1 and CDR2: LGHDT and YNNKEL (reference sequence). The length of the CDR3 is 13 residues.

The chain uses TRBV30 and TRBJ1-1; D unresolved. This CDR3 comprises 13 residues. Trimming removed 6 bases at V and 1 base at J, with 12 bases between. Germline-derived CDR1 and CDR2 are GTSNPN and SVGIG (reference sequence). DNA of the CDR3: TGTGCCTGTGAGAGTCGGGGGAACACTGAAGCTTTCTTT. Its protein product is CACESRGNTEAFF.

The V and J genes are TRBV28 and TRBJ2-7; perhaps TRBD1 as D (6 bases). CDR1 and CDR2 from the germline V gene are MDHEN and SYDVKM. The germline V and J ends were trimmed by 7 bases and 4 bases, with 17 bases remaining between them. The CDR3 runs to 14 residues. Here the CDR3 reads CASTSGQGQYEQYF. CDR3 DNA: TGTGCCAGCACGTCGGGGCAGGGGCAGTACGAGCAGTACTTC.

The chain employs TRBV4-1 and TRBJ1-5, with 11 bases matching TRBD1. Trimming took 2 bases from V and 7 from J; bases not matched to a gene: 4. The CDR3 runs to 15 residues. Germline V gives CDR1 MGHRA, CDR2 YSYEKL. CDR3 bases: TGCGCCAGCAGCCAAAATCGGGACAGGGGGCAGCCCCAGCATTTT. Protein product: CASSQNRDRGQPQHF.

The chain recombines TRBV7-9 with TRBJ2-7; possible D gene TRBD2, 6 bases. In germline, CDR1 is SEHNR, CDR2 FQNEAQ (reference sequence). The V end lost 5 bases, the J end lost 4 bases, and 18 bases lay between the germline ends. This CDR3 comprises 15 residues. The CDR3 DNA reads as TGTGCCAGCAGCCCAGGAGGGGCCCTACCGTACGAGCAGTACTTC. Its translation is CASSPGGALPYEQYF.

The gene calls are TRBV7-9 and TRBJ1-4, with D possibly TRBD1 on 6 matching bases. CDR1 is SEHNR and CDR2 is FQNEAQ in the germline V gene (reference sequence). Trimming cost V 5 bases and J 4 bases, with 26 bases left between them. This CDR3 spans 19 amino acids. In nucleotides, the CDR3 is TGTGCCAGCAGCCCTATTAAGGTCTTGGGGACATGGAATAATGAAAAACTGTTTTTT. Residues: CASSPIKVLGTWNNEKLFF.

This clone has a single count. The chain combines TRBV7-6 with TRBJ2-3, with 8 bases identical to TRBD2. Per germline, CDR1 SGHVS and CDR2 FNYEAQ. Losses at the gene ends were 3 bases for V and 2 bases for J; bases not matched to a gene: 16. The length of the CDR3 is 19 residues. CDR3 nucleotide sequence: TGTGCCAGCAGCTTCATGGCTAGCGGGCTAAAGGGGGACACAGATACGCAGTATTTT. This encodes CASSFMASGLKGDTDTQYF.

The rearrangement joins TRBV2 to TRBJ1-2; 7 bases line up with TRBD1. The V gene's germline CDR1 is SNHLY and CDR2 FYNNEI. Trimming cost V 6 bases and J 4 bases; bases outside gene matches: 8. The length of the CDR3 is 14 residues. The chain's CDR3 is CASRGDSYIYGYTF. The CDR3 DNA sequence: TGTGCCAGCAGAGGGGACAGCTACATCTATGGCTACACCTTC.

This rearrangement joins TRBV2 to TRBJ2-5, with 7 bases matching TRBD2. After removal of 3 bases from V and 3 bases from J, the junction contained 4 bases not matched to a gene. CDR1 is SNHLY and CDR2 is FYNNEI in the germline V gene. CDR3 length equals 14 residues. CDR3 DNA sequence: TGTGCCAGCAGTGATCTCCTAGCGGAAGAGACCCAGTACTTC. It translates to CASSDLLAEETQYF.

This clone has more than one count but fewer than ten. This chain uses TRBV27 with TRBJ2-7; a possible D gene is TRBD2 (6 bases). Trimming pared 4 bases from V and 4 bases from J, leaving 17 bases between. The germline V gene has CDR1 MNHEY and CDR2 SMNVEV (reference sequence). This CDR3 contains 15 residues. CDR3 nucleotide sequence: TGTGCCAGCAGTTCACGTGGGACTGGGCCTTACGAGCAGTACTTC. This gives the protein CASSSRGTGPYEQYF.

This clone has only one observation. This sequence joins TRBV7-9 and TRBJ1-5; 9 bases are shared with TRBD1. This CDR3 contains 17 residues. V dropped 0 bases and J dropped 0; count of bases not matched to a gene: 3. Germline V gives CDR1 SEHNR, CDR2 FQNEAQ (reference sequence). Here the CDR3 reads CASSLAGTGNSNQPQHF. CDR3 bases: TGTGCCAGCAGCTTAGCCGGGACAGGGAATAGCAATCAGCCCCAGCATTTT. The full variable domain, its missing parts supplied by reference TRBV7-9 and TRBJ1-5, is DTGVSQNPRHKITKRGQNVTFRCDPISEHNRLYWYRQTLGQGPEFLTYFQNEAQLEKSRLLSDRFSAERPKGSFSTLEIQRTEQGDSAMYLCASSLAGTGNSNQPQHFGDGTRLSIL.

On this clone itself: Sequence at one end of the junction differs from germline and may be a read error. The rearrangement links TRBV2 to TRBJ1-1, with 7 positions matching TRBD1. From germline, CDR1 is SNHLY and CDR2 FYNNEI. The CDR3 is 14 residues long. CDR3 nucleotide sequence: TGTGCCAACAGTAGACAGGGAATAAACACTGAAGCTTTCTTT. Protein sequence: CANSRQGINTEAFF.

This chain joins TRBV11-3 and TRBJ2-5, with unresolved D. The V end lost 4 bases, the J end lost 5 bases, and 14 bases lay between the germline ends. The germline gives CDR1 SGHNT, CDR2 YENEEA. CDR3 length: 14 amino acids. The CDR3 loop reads CASSSPEDRETQYF. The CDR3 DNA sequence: TGTGCCAGCAGCTCCCCTGAGGATCGCGAGACCCAGTACTTC.

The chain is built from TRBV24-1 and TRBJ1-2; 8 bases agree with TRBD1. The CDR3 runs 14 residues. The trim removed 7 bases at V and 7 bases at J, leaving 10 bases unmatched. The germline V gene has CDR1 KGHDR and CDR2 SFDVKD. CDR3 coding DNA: TGTGCCACCAGCTCTGTCAGGGGGCTTCTTGGCTACACCTTC. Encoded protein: CATSSVRGLLGYTF.

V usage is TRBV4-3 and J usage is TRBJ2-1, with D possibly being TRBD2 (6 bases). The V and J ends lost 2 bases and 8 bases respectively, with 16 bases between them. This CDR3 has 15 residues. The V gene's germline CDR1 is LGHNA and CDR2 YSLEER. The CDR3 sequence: CASSQSLASGHEQFF. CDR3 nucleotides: TGCGCCAGCAGCCAAAGCCTAGCGTCTGGCCATGAGCAGTTCTTC.

CDR3 in amino acids: CSASRGESSYNSPLHF. In DNA form, the CDR3 reads TGCAGTGCTAGTCGGGGGGAAAGCTCCTATAATTCACCCCTCCACTTT. This chain joins TRBV20-1 and TRBJ1-6, with D perhaps matching TRBD1 (5 bases). This CDR3 spans 16 amino acids. Germline V gene sequence: CDR1 DFQATT, CDR2 SNEGSKA (reference sequence). The ends were cut back, 3 bases at V and 0 bases at J, with 12 bases in the middle.

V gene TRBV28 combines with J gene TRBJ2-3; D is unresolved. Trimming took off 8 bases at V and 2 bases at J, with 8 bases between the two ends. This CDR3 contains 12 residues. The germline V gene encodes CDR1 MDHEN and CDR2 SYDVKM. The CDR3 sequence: CASAGYTDTQYF. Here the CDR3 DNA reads TGTGCCAGCGCAGGCTACACAGATACGCAGTATTTT.

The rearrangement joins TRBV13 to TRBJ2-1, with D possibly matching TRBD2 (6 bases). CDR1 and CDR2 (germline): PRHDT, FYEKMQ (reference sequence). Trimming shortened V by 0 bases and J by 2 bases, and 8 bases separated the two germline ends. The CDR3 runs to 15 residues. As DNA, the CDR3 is TGTGCCAGCAGCTTAGGGGGCGGGACCTACAATGAGCAGTTCTTC. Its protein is CASSLGGGTYNEQFF.

The CDR3 DNA sequence: TGCAGTGCTAGTAGAGGGTCCCTATCTCACAATTCACCCCTCCACTTT. This sequence encodes CSASRGSLSHNSPLHF. The chain links TRBV20-1 to TRBJ1-6, with D hard to call. Germline V lookup: CDR1 DFQATT, CDR2 SNEGSKA (reference sequence). V lost 3 bases and J 7 bases, leaving 19 bases between the germline ends. This CDR3 comprises 16 residues.

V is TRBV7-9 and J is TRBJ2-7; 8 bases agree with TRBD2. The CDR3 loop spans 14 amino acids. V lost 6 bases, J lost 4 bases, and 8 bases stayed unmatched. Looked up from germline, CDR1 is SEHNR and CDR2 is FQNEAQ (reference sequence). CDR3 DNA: TGTGCCAGCAGTCCCGGGACTAGGATGTACGAGCAGTACTTC. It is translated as CASSPGTRMYEQYF.

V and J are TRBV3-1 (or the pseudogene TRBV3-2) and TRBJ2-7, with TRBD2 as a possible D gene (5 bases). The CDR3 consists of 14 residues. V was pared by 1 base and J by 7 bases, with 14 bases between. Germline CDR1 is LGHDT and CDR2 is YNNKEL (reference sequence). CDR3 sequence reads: CASSQGGGLWEQYF. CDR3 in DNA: TGTGCCAGCAGCCAAGGCGGCGGGCTTTGGGAGCAGTACTTC.

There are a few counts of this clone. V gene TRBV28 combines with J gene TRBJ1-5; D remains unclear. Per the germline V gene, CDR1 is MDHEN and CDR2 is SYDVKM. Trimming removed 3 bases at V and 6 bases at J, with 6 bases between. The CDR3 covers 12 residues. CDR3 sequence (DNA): TGTGCCAGCAGTTTGGGCGCTCAGCCCCAGCATTTT. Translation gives CASSLGAQPQHF.

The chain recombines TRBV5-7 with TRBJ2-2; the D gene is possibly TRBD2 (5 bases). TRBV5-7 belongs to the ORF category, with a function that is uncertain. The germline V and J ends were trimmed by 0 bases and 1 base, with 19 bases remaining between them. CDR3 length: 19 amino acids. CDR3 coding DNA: TGTGCCAGCAGCTTGGAAGGTGGGAGTTGGTATGGGAACACCGGGGAGCTGTTTTTT. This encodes CASSLEGGSWYGNTGELFF.

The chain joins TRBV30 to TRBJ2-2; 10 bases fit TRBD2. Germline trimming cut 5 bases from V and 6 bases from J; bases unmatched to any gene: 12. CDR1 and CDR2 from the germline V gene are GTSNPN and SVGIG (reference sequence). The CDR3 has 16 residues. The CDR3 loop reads CAWGSGRPNIAGELFF. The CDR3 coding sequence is TGTGCCTGGGGTAGCGGGAGGCCGAACATCGCCGGGGAGCTGTTTTTT.

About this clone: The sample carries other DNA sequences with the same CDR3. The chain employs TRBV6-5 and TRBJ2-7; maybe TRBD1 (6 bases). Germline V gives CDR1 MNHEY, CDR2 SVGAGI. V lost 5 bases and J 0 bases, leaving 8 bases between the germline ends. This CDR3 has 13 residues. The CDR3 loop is CASSQGPSYEQYF. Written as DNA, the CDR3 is TGTGCCAGCAGTCAGGGGCCCTCCTACGAGCAGTACTTC.